These T cell receptor beta chains were read from a single sample in a study of cytomegalovirus exposure and HLA in healthy donors. Method: immunoSEQ multiplex PCR; TCRdb's copy keeps in-frame clones and lacks some. This sample has 93,000 or so clones, with roughly 81% found just once. Sequenced input: PBMCs. These receptors originate from a woman younger than 35 in good health and CMV-seropositive. Each CDR3 is given with its conserved first and last residue. The D gene is left open where the match is weak. Clone size is stated in some rows and not others, as once, few, many or a class when expanded.

clone size,J gene,D gene,CDR3 length,V gene,CDR3 protein,CDR3 DNA
NA,TRBJ2-7,NA,15,TRBV13,CASSSPRERPYEQYF,TGTGCCAGCAGCTCCCCTCGGGAGCGACCCTACGAGCAGTACTTC
NA,TRBJ2-7,NA,11,TRBV11-2,CASSLQFEQYF,TGTGCCAGCAGCCTCCAGTTCGAGCAGTACTTC
once,TRBJ2-5,NA,15,TRBV18,CASSPGGRDQETQYF,TGTGCCAGCTCACCGGGGGGAAGGGACCAAGAGACCCAGTACTTC
NA,TRBJ2-1,NA,17,TRBV2,CASRLTGWNQGGNEQFF,TGTGCCAGCAGGCTCACGGGCTGGAACCAAGGAGGCAATGAGCAGTTCTTC
few,TRBJ1-1,NA,15,TRBV2,CASSDLGKVNTEAFF,TGTGCCAGCAGTGACCTAGGAAAGGTGAACACTGAAGCTTTCTTT
NA,TRBJ2-3,NA,13,TRBV29-1,CSVEGQSTDTQYF,TGCAGCGTTGAGGGGCAGTCCACAGATACGCAGTATTTT
NA,TRBJ1-1,NA,12,TRBV5-1,CASSPGTGGAFF,TGCGCCAGCAGCCCCGGGACCGGGGGAGCTTTCTTT
few,TRBJ1-6,TRBD1,15,TRBV6-6,CASSYSGTENSPLHF,TGTGCCAGCAGTTACTCCGGGACAGAGAATTCACCCCTCCACTTT
NA,TRBJ2-2,TRBD1,17,TRBV15,CATSIGPGQGFTGELFF,TGTGCCACCAGCATCGGCCCGGGACAGGGATTCACCGGGGAGCTGTTTTTT
NA,TRBJ2-7,NA,16,TRBV7-9,CASSPRSGVSSYEQYF,TGTGCCAGCAGCCCCCGGTCAGGGGTTAGCTCCTACGAGCAGTACTTC
NA,TRBJ2-5,NA,12,TRBV18,CASSPGGETQYF,TGTGCCAGCTCACCAGGGGGGGAGACCCAGTACTTC
NA,TRBJ2-3,NA,11,TRBV19,CASSMSYTQYF,TGTGCCAGTAGTATGAGCTATACGCAGTATTTT
NA,TRBJ2-3,TRBD2,16,TRBV19,CASSKQAGGFGDTQYF,TGTGCCAGTAGTAAACAAGCGGGGGGATTTGGAGATACGCAGTATTTT
NA,TRBJ1-4,NA,15,TRBV5-1,CASSLSGRRGEKLFF,TGCGCCAGCAGCTTGTCGGGGCGGCGGGGCGAAAAACTGTTTTTT
NA,TRBJ1-1,TRBD1,14,TRBV9,CASSVGDRASEAFF,TGTGCCAGCAGCGTAGGGGACAGGGCATCCGAAGCTTTCTTT
NA,TRBJ1-1,NA,16,TRBV5-1,CASSESGRRSRTEAFF,TGCGCCAGCAGCGAGTCAGGGAGGAGGTCGAGGACTGAAGCTTTCTTT
NA,TRBJ1-2,NA,13,TRBV10-2,CASSDRVGYGYTF,TGCGCCAGCAGTGACAGGGTCGGGTATGGCTACACCTTC
medium-sized,TRBJ1-1,NA,15,TRBV6-4,CASSISAERREGSFF,TGTGCCAGCAGTATATCGGCAGAAAGACGGGAAGGGTCTTTCTTT
NA,TRBJ2-2,NA,16,TRBV7-9,CASSTSEGRGTGELFF,TGTGCCAGCAGCACGAGCGAGGGCCGGGGCACCGGGGAGCTGTTTTTT
NA,TRBJ1-2,NA,13,TRBV11-1,CASSLDRAYGYTF,TGTGCCAGCAGCTTAGACAGGGCCTATGGCTACACCTTC
NA,TRBJ1-2,NA,15,TRBV7-9,CASSRVVSDNYGYTF,TGTGCCAGCAGCCGGGTGGTCAGCGATAACTATGGCTACACCTTC
NA,TRBJ2-7,TRBD2,14,TRBV5-1,CASSLAGQSYEQYF,TGCGCCAGTTCCCTAGCGGGACAATCCTACGAGCAGTACTTC
NA,TRBJ2-1,NA,15,TRBV6-5,CASSLHGGGSNEQFF,TGTGCCAGCAGCCTCCACGGGGGAGGTAGTAATGAGCAGTTCTTC
NA,TRBJ2-7,NA,11,TRBV14,CASSQFNEQYF,TGTGCCAGCAGCCAATTTAACGAGCAGTACTTC
NA,TRBJ1-3,NA,13,TRBV10-1,CASSEYRGNTIYF,TGCGCCAGCAGTGAATACAGAGGAAACACCATATATTTT
NA,TRBJ2-1,NA,13,TRBV9,CASSVTGWDEQFF,TGTGCCAGCAGCGTAACAGGCTGGGATGAGCAGTTCTTC
NA,TRBJ2-1,NA,15,TRBV2,CASSTPGLSGNEQFF,TGTGCCAGCAGTACGCCGGGACTCTCGGGGAATGAGCAGTTCTTC
NA,TRBJ2-3,NA,11,TRBV19,CASSTGNTQYF,TGTGCCAGTAGTACGGGTAATACGCAGTATTTT
few,TRBJ1-4,NA,12,TRBV28,CASSLSGGKLFF,TGTGCCAGCAGTTTATCGGGGGGAAAACTGTTTTTT
NA,TRBJ1-1,NA,17,TRBV4-2,CASSQDPGEVGSTEAFF,TGTGCCAGCAGCCAAGACCCCGGGGAGGTTGGGAGCACTGAAGCTTTCTTT
NA,TRBJ2-3,NA,13,TRBV9,CASSVDLSDTQYF,TGTGCCAGCAGCGTAGACCTTAGTGATACGCAGTATTTT